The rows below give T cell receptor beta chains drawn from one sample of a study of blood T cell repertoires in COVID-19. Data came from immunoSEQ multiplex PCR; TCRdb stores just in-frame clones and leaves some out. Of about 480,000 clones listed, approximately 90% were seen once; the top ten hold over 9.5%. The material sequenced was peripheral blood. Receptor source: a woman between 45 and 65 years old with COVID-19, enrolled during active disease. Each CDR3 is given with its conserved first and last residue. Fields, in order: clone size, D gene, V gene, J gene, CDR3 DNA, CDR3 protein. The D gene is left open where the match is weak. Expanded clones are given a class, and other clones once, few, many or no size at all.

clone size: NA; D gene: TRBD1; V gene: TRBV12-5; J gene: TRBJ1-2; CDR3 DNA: TGTGCTAGTGGTTTGCTCAGGGGGAATGGCTACACCTTC; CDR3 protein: CASGLLRGNGYTF
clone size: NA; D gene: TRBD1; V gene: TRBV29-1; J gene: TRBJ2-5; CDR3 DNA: TGCAGCGCCAGGGGGACCCAAGAGACCCAGTACTTC; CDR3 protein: CSARGTQETQYF
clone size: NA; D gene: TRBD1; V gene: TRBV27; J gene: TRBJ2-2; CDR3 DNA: TGTGCCAGCAGTCCCTTACAGGGGGCTGGCGGGGAGCTGTTTTTT; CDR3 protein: CASSPLQGAGGELFF
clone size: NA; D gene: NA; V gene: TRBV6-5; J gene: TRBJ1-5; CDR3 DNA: TGTGCCAGCCGGAGGATCTCGGGCAATCAGCCCCAGCATTTT; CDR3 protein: CASRRISGNQPQHF
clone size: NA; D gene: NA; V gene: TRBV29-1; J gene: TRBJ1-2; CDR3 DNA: TGCAGCGTTAGGAGGGGAGGGGACGCTGGCTACACCTTC; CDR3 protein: CSVRRGGDAGYTF
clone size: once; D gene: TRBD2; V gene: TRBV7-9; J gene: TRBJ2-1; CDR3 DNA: TGTGCCAGCAGCCCCGACTTGACTAGCCGGGAGCAGTTCTTC; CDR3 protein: CASSPDLTSREQFF
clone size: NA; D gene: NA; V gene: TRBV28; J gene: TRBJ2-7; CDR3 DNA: TGTGCCAGCAGAGAGGTATCGTACGAGCAGTACTTC; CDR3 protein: CASREVSYEQYF
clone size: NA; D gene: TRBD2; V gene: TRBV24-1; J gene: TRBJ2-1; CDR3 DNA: TGTGCCACCAGTGATCATCCTAGCGGGGGGCCCAATGAGCAGTTCTTC; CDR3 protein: CATSDHPSGGPNEQFF
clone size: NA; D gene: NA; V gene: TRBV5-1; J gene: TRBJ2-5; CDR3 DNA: TGCGCCAGCAGCAGGAAACCGGGACAAGGGCAAGAGACCCAGTACTTC; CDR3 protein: CASSRKPGQGQETQYF
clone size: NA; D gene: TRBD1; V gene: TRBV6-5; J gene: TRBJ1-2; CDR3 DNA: TGTGCCAGCAGTTACCGAGGGGGCGCGGACTATGGCTACACCTTC; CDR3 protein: CASSYRGGADYGYTF
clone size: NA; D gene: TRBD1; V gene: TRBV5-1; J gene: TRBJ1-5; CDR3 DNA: TGCGCCAGCAGCCTGGACAGGGGACAGCAGCCCCAGCATTTT; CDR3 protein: CASSLDRGQQPQHF
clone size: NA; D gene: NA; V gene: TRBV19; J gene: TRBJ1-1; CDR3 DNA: TGTGCCAGCAGGGGAGACGGAGTAGAAGCTTTCTTT; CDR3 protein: CASRGDGVEAFF
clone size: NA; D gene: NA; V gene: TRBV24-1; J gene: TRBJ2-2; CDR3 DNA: TGTGCCACCACCACTACAGGAGAGAGCACCGGGGAGCTGTTTTTT; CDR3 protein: CATTTTGESTGELFF
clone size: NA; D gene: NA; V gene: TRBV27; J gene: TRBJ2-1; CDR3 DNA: TGTGCCAGCAGGCCTGACCGTTTAAGGGGGAATGAGCAGTTCTTC; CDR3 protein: CASRPDRLRGNEQFF
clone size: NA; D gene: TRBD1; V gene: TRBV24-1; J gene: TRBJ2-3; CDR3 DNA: TGTGCCACGAGTGGCTTCCGGACAGGGTTAACAGATACGCAGTATTTT; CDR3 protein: CATSGFRTGLTDTQYF
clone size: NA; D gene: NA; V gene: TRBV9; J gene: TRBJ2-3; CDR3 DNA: TGTGCCAGCAGCGTAGGTGGCATCACAGATACGCAGTATTTT; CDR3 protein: CASSVGGITDTQYF
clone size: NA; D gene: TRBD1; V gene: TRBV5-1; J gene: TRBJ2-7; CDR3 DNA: TGCGCCAGCAGCTTTGGGACAGGGGGCATCAACGAGCAGTACTTC; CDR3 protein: CASSFGTGGINEQYF
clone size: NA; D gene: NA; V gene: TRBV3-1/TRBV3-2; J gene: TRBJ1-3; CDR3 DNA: TGTGCCAGCAGCCAAGATCTGGGAGGGACTGGAAACACCATATATTTT; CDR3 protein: CASSQDLGGTGNTIYF
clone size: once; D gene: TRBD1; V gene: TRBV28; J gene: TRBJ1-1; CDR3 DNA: TGTGCCAGCATACAGGGGGGCAACAGAAACACTGAAGCTTTCTTT; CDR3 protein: CASIQGGNRNTEAFF
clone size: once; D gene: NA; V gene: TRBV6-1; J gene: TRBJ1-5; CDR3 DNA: TGTGCCAGCAGTGAAGAGGAGGGTTTAAGCAATCAGCCCCAGCATTTT; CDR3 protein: CASSEEEGLSNQPQHF
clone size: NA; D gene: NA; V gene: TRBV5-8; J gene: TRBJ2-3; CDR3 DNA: TGTGCCAGCAGCTTGGAGGCGGGGGCCTCCACAGATACGCAGTATTTT; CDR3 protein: CASSLEAGASTDTQYF
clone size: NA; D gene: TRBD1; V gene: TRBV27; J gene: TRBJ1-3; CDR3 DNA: TGTGCCAGCAGCCCAGGAGGGGGCAAGGATTACTCTGGAAACACCATATATTTT; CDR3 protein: CASSPGGGKDYSGNTIYF
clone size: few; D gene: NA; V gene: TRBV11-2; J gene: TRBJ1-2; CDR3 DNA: TGTGCCAGCAGCGCCGCGGGGGGATATGGCTACACCTTC; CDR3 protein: CASSAAGGYGYTF
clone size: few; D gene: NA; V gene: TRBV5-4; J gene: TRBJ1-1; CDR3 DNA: TGTGCCAGCAGCTCTCCCGGGAACACTGAAGCTTTCTTT; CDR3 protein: CASSSPGNTEAFF
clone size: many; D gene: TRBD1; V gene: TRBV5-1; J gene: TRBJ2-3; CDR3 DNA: TGCGCCAGCAGCTTGGGAGAAGGACAGGGGGGCGGAAAGCAGTATTTT; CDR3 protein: CASSLGEGQGGGKQYF
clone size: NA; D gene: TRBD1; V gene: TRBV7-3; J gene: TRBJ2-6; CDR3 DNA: TGTGCCAGCAGCCCCAAGGGACAGGCCCTGAGCTCTGGGGCCAACGTCCTGACTTTC; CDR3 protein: CASSPKGQALSSGANVLTF
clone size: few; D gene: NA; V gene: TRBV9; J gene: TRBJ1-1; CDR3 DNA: TGTGCCAGCAGCGTAGCGGCAGGAACAGCTGAAGCTTTCTTT; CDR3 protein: CASSVAAGTAEAFF
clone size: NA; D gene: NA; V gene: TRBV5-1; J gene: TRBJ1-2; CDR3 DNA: TGCGCCAGCAGCTTGAATGGAGGGGAGATAAGTGATGGCTACACCTTC; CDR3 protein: CASSLNGGEISDGYTF
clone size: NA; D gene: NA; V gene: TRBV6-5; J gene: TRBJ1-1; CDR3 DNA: TGTGCCAGCACACCCCCGGGGAACACTGAAGCTTTCTTT; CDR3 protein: CASTPPGNTEAFF
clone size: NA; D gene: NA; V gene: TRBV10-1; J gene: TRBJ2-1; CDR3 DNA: TGCGCCAGCAGTGGGGCTAGCCCCTACAATGAGCAGTTCTTC; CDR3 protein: CASSGASPYNEQFF
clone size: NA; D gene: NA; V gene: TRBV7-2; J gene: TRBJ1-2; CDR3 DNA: TGTGCCAGCAGCCCGGACTCACGACTTATATATGGCTACACCTTC; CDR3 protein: CASSPDSRLIYGYTF
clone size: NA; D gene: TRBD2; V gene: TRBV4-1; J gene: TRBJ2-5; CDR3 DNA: TGCGCCAGCAGCCATGGGGGCTGGATAGCGGGGGAGCAAGAGACCCAGTACTTC; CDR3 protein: CASSHGGWIAGEQETQYF
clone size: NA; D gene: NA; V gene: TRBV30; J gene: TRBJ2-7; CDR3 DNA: TGTGCCTGGAGATTTAACTACGAGCAGTACTTC; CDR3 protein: CAWRFNYEQYF
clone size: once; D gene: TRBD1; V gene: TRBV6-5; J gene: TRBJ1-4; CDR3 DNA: TGTGCCAGCAGAACGACGGGACAGAATAATGAAAAACTGTTTTTT; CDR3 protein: CASRTTGQNNEKLFF
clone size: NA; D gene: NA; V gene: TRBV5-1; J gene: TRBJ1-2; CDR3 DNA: TGCGCCAGCAGCTTGGCCCTCGAAGGGGGTGGCTACACCTTC; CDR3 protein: CASSLALEGGGYTF
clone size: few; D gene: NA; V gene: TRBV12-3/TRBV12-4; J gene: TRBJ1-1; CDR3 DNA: TGTGCCAGCAGTTTCACGGGGTACACTGAAGCTTTCTTT; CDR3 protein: CASSFTGYTEAFF
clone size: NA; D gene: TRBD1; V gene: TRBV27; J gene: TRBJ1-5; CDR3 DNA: TGTGCCAGCAGTTGGGACAGGGAACAGCCCCAGCATTTT; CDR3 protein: CASSWDREQPQHF
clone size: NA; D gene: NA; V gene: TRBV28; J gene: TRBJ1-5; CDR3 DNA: TGTGCCAGCAGTCCCATTGACAGTCCGAATAGCAATCAGCCCCAGCATTTT; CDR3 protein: CASSPIDSPNSNQPQHF
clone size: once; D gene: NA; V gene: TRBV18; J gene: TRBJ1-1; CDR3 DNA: TGTGCCAGCTCACCCTTAGGGGACACTGAAGCTTTCTTT; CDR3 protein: CASSPLGDTEAFF
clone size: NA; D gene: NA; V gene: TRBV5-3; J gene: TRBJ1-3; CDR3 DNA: TGTGCCAGAAGCTTGGCCAGGGGTAACGATCTCGGAAACACCATATATTTT; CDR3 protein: CARSLARGNDLGNTIYF
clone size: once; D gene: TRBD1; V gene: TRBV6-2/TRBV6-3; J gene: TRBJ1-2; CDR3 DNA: TGTGCCAGCAGTTCTGGCCCCTTTCGACAGGGTGGCTACACCTTC; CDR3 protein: CASSSGPFRQGGYTF
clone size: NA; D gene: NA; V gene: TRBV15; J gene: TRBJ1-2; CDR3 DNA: TGTGCCACCAGCCCCCTGGAGAACTATGGCTACACCTTC; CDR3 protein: CATSPLENYGYTF
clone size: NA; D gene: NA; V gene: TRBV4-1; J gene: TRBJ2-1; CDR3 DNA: TGCGCCAGCAGCCAAACTAGGAACAATGAGCAGTTCTTC; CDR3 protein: CASSQTRNNEQFF
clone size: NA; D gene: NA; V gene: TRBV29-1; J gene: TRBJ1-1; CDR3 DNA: TGCAGCGTTGCTACGGTCTGGCGGGGGAACACTGAAGCTTTCTTT; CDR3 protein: CSVATVWRGNTEAFF
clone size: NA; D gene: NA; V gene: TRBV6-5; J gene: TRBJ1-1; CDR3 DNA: TGTGCCAGCAGTCTACGAAGGAACACTGAAGCTTTCTTT; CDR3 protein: CASSLRRNTEAFF
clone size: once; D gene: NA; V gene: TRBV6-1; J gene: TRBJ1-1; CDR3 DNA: TGTGCCAGCAGTGAATTAGGCAGGGTTGCAGCTTTCTTT; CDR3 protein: CASSELGRVAAFF
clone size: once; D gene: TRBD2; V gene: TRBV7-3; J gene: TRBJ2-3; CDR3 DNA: TGTGCCAGCAGCCAGCGGGGGGCCACAGATACGCAGTATTTT; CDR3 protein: CASSQRGATDTQYF
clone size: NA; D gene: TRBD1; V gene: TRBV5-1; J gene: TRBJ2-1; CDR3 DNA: TGCGCCAGCAGCTTGGGGGACAGGGATAGGGATGAGCAGTTCTTC; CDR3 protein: CASSLGDRDRDEQFF
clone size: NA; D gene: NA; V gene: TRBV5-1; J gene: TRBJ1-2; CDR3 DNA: TGCGCCAGCAGCTTGGCGGGCAGGGGTAACTATGGCTACACCTTC; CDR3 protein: CASSLAGRGNYGYTF
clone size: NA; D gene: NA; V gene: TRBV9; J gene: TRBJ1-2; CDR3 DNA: TGTGCCAGCAGCGTAGATTATAAAGGGAGGGTCGGCTATGGCTACACCTTC; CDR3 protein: CASSVDYKGRVGYGYTF
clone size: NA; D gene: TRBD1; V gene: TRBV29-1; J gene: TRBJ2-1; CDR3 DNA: TGCAGCGTTGAGGGTAGGGGGCTGAGTGAGCAGTTCTTC; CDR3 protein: CSVEGRGLSEQFF
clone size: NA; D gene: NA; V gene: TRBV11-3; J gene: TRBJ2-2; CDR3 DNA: TGTGCCAGCCGATCAGGTCCTAGCGACGGGGAGCTGTTTTTT; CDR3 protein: CASRSGPSDGELFF
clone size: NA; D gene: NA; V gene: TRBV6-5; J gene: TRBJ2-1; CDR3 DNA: TGTGCCAGCAGTTACGGAGGTGGAACGGTCAGTGAGCAGTTCTTC; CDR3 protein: CASSYGGGTVSEQFF
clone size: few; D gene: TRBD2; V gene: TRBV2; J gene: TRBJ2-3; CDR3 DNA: TGTGCCAGCAGGGGACTAGCGGGGGCTAGCACAGATACGCAGTATTTT; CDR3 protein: CASRGLAGASTDTQYF
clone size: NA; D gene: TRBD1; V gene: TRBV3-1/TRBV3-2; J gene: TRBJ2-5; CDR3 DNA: TGTGCCAGCAGCCACGGGACAGGGGAGACCCAGTACTTC; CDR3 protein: CASSHGTGETQYF
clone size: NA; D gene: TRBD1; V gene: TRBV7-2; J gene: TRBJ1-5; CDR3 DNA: TGTGCCAGCAGCTTCGACAGGGATCAGCCCCAGCATTTT; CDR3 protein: CASSFDRDQPQHF
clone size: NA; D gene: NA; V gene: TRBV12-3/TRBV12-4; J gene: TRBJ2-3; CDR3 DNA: TGTGCCAGCAGGGACTCCAGCACAGATACGCAGTATTTT; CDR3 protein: CASRDSSTDTQYF